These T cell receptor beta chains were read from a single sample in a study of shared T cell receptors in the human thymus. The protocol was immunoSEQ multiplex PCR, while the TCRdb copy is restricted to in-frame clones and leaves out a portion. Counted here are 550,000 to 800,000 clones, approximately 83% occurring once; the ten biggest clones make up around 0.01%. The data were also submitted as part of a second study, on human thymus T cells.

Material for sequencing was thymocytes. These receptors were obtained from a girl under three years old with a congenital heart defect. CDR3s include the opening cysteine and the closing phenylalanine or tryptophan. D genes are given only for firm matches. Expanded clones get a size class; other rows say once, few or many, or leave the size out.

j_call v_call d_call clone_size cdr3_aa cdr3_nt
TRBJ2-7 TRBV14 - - CASSQGGRGSYDEQYF TGTGCCAGCAGCCAGGGCGGCCGGGGATCTTACGACGAGCAGTACTTC
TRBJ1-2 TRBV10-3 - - CAMHPSGGGRGYTF TGTGCCATGCATCCCTCTGGGGGCGGGCGTGGCTACACCTTC
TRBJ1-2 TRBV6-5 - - CASSNYGKSNYGYTF TGTGCCAGCAGTAACTACGGGAAATCGAACTATGGCTACACCTTC
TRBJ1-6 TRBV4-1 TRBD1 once CASSQDKGRGPNSPLHF TGCGCCAGCAGCCAAGACAAGGGCAGGGGGCCAAATTCACCCCTCCACTTT
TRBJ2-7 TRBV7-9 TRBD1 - CASSIGTASYEQYF TGTGCCAGCAGCATAGGGACAGCCTCCTACGAGCAGTACTTC
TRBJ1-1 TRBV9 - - CASSVVSAGWGSAEAFF TGTGCCAGCAGCGTAGTTTCCGCGGGGTGGGGGAGTGCTGAAGCTTTCTTT
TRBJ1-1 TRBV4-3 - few CASSQVGEAAMNTEAFF TGCGCCAGCAGCCAAGTAGGGGAGGCGGCGATGAACACTGAAGCTTTCTTT
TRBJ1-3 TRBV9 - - CASSVIGQPSSGNTIYF TGTGCCAGCAGCGTTATCGGACAGCCTAGCTCTGGAAACACCATATATTTT
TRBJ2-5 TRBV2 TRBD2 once CASSTRDTSGGAETQYF TGTGCCAGCAGTACACGGGATACTAGCGGGGGGGCCGAGACCCAGTACTTC
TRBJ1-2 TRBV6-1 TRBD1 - CATTTGVGYTF TGTGCCACCACAACAGGGGTAGGCTACACCTTC
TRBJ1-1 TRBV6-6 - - CASSDSRGELNTEAFF TGTGCCAGCAGTGACTCCAGGGGTGAGTTGAACACTGAAGCTTTCTTT
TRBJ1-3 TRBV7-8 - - CASSLVGPVRGAGNTIYF TGTGCCAGCAGCTTAGTTGGTCCGGTCAGGGGCGCGGGAAACACCATATATTTT
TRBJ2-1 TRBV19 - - CASRIPGGTDNEQFF TGTGCCAGTAGAATCCCCGGGGGAACTGACAATGAGCAGTTCTTC
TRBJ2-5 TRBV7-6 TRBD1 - CASSLGDSRFGQGTQYF TGTGCCAGCAGCTTAGGGGACAGCCGATTCGGGCAAGGTACCCAGTACTTC
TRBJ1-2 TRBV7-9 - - CASSLSGYGYTF TGTGCCAGCAGCTTATCGGGCTATGGCTACACCTTC
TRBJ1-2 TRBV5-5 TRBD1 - CASRFTGDYGYTF TGTGCCAGCAGGTTTACAGGGGACTATGGCTACACCTTC
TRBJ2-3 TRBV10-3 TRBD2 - CAISPSGGDTDTQYF TGTGCCATCAGTCCGAGCGGGGGGGACACAGATACGCAGTATTTT
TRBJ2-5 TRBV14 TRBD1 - CASSQDRGRGGWLSETQYF TGTGCCAGCAGCCAAGATAGGGGGCGAGGGGGTTGGTTATCGGAGACCCAGTACTTC
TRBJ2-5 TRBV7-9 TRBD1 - CASSSTGQGTGLEETQYF TGTGCCAGCAGCTCCACCGGCCAGGGGACAGGGCTGGAAGAGACCCAGTACTTC
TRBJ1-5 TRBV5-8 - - CASSLRHSDSNQPQHF TGTGCCAGCAGCTTGAGGCACAGTGATAGCAATCAGCCCCAGCATTTT
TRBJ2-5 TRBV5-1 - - CASSLDSDREETQYF TGCGCCAGCAGCTTAGACTCGGACAGAGAAGAGACCCAGTACTTC
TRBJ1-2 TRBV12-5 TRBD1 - CASAPGGLNYGYTF TGTGCTAGTGCCCCAGGGGGATTAAACTATGGCTACACCTTC
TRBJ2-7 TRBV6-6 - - CASWRGGGSYEQYF TGTGCCAGTTGGAGGGGGGGAGGCTCCTACGAGCAGTACTTC
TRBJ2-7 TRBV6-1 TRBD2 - CASRSSGGVYEQYF TGTGCCAGCAGGAGTAGCGGGGGGGTTTACGAGCAGTACTTC
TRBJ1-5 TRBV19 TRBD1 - CASTPKTGMGNQPQHF TGTGCCAGTACCCCGAAGACAGGGATGGGAAATCAGCCCCAGCATTTT
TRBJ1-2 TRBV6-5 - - CASSRSDSAGYTF TGTGCCAGCAGTCGCTCCGACTCAGCTGGCTACACCTTC